The rows below give T cell receptor beta chains drawn from one sample of a study of T cell responses to AZD1222 COVID-19 vaccine. Sequenced by immunoSEQ multiplex PCR; TCRdb stores in-frame clones only, minus some. The table records tens of thousands of clones, nearly 85% of them present only once. The sequencing used peripheral blood, collected on day 0 of AZD1222 vaccination. Every receptor here comes from an adult in good health. Both conserved end residues are part of each CDR3. The D gene is left open where the match is weak. Rows may omit the clone size; those that give it use once, few, many or a size class.

J | D | size | V | CDR3 | DNA
TRBJ2-7 | TRBD1 | - | TRBV27 | CASSLFGQEAYEQYF | TGTGCCAGCAGTTTATTCGGACAGGAGGCTTACGAGCAGTACTTC
TRBJ1-5 | TRBD1 | - | TRBV19 | CASSIESGGYQPQHF | TGTGCCAGTAGTATAGAATCAGGGGGCTATCAGCCCCAGCATTTT
TRBJ2-2 | - | - | TRBV4-2 | CASSQDRTDPLTGELFF | TGTGCCAGCAGCCAAGACCGGACCGACCCCCTTACCGGGGAGCTGTTTTTT
TRBJ1-5 | - | - | TRBV21-1 | CASSSGLRGVSNQPQHF | TGTGCCAGCAGCTCCGGACTTCGGGGGGTCAGCAATCAGCCCCAGCATTTT
TRBJ1-5 | - | - | TRBV19 | CASSVDRNQPQHF | TGTGCCAGTAGTGTTGACAGGAATCAGCCCCAGCATTTT
TRBJ2-1 | TRBD2 | - | TRBV7-2 | CASSLHPGLAGTEQFF | TGTGCCAGCAGCTTGCATCCGGGACTAGCGGGAACGGAGCAGTTCTTC
TRBJ2-5 | TRBD1 | once | TRBV28 | CASSLRQGAVRETQYF | TGTGCCAGCAGTTTAAGACAGGGGGCTGTAAGAGAGACCCAGTACTTC
TRBJ2-3 | TRBD2 | - | TRBV3-1/TRBV3-2 | CASSKTSGGARDTQYF | TGTGCCAGCAGCAAGACTAGCGGGGGGGCCCGAGATACGCAGTATTTT
TRBJ2-7 | - | - | TRBV3-1/TRBV3-2 | CASSQGRGGYEQYF | TGTGCCAGCAGCCAAGGTAGGGGGGGATACGAGCAGTACTTC
TRBJ2-7 | - | - | TRBV5-6 | CASSLGQSSYEQYF | TGTGCCAGCAGCTTGGGGCAGAGCTCCTACGAGCAGTACTTC
TRBJ1-2 | - | - | TRBV12-3/TRBV12-4 | CASSPDGDRYTF | TGTGCCAGCAGTCCCGACGGGGATCGCTACACCTTC
TRBJ1-4 | TRBD1 | - | TRBV19 | CATGQGVGGKLFF | TGTGCCACTGGACAGGGTGTTGGAGGAAAACTGTTTTTT
TRBJ2-7 | TRBD1 | - | TRBV6-2/TRBV6-3 | CASSYADRDEQYF | TGTGCCAGCAGTTACGCCGACAGGGACGAGCAGTACTTC
TRBJ1-1 | TRBD1 | - | TRBV14 | CASSQLQGVTEAFF | TGTGCCAGCAGCCAGTTACAGGGGGTAACTGAAGCTTTCTTT
TRBJ1-2 | TRBD1 | - | TRBV2 | CASSDGDRGDYGYTF | TGTGCCAGCAGTGACGGAGACAGGGGTGACTATGGCTACACCTTC
TRBJ2-2 | - | - | TRBV2 | CASSGRTDTGELFF | TGTGCCAGCAGTGGAAGGACTGACACCGGGGAGCTGTTTTTT
TRBJ2-7 | - | - | TRBV1 | CTSSQAGDSYSYEQYF | TGCACCAGCAGCCAAGCTGGGGACTCCTACTCCTACGAGCAGTACTTC
TRBJ2-1 | - | - | TRBV7-3 | CASSLTPGGSNEQFF | TGTGCCAGCAGCTTAACGCCTGGCGGAAGCAATGAGCAGTTCTTC
TRBJ2-3 | - | - | TRBV7-9 | CASSPAAGPDTQYF | TGTGCCAGCAGTCCCGCGGCGGGTCCGGATACGCAGTATTTT
TRBJ1-2 | - | once | TRBV27 | CASSLSIGGNYGYTF | TGTGCCAGCAGTTTATCGATCGGGGGTAACTATGGCTACACCTTC
TRBJ1-4 | TRBD1 | - | TRBV28 | CASSWDSATNEKLFF | TGTGCCAGCAGTTGGGACAGTGCAACTAATGAAAAACTGTTTTTT
TRBJ2-5 | - | medium-sized | TRBV10-1 | CASIPETQYF | TGCGCCAGCATCCCGGAGACCCAGTACTTC
TRBJ2-1 | - | - | TRBV7-2 | CASGGPGMSNEQFF | TGTGCCAGCGGGGGGCCGGGGATGTCCAATGAGCAGTTCTTC
TRBJ2-5 | - | - | TRBV9 | CASSQGGRGLEGETQYF | TGTGCCAGCAGCCAAGGGGGCAGAGGACTAGAAGGAGAGACCCAGTACTTC
TRBJ2-7 | TRBD1 | - | TRBV19 | CASSYSGQGGSYEQYF | TGTGCCAGTAGTTACTCCGGACAGGGGGGCTCCTACGAGCAGTACTTC
TRBJ2-5 | - | - | TRBV27 | CASSGDTKETQYF | TGTGCCAGCAGTGGAGACACCAAAGAGACCCAGTACTTC
TRBJ2-2 | - | - | TRBV2 | CAGRRVYGELFF | TGTGCCGGCCGTCGGGTCTACGGGGAGCTGTTTTTT
TRBJ2-7 | TRBD2 | - | TRBV6-2/TRBV6-3 | CASSTSGTKRHEQYF | TGTGCCAGCAGTACCTCCGGGACTAAGCGCCACGAGCAGTACTTC
TRBJ2-7 | TRBD1 | - | TRBV2 | CASGPRGQGEQYF | TGTGCCAGCGGCCCTCGGGGACAGGGCGAGCAGTACTTC
TRBJ2-7 | - | - | TRBV14 | CASSQGTGRGSGNPYEQYF | TGTGCCAGCAGCCAAGGGACAGGGAGGGGTAGCGGCAACCCCTACGAGCAGTACTTC
TRBJ2-1 | TRBD2 | few | TRBV7-9 | CASSPRTSGTYNEQFF | TGTGCCAGCAGCCCCCGGACTAGCGGTACCTACAATGAGCAGTTCTTC
TRBJ1-2 | - | - | TRBV19 | CASSIAPGSNYGYTF | TGTGCCAGTAGTATAGCACCAGGGTCTAACTATGGCTACACCTTC
TRBJ2-5 | - | - | TRBV19 | CASSIPGGKKGETQYF | TGTGCCAGTAGTATACCCGGCGGGAAAAAGGGGGAGACCCAGTACTTC
TRBJ2-6 | - | - | TRBV4-3 | CASSQSGGSGANVLTF | TGCGCCAGCAGCCAATCTGGAGGCTCTGGGGCCAACGTCCTGACTTTC
TRBJ1-1 | - | - | TRBV11-3 | CAGLGGLNTEAFF | TGTGCCGGCCTAGGGGGACTGAACACTGAAGCTTTCTTT
TRBJ1-1 | - | - | TRBV6-5 | CASTLPGGRLAEAFF | TGTGCCAGCACCCTCCCGGGGGGGAGACTTGCTGAAGCTTTCTTT
TRBJ1-3 | - | - | TRBV12-5 | CASGRLSTSGNTIYF | TGTGCTAGTGGCCGTTTATCAACCTCTGGAAACACCATATATTTT